This is a list of T cell receptor beta chains from one sample in a study of shared clonotypes between healthy human individuals. TCRdb keeps only in-frame clones here, not all; method: immunoSEQ multiplex PCR. Of over a million clones listed, approximately 98.5% are singletons. Sequencing was done on a sample of naive CD4+ T cells sorted from blood. The receptors were gathered from a young man in good health. CDR3s include the opening cysteine and the closing phenylalanine or tryptophan. D genes are given only for firm matches. Clone size is given for some rows only: seen once, a few or many times, or a class if the clone is expanded.

J gene | clone size | D gene | V gene | CDR3 protein | CDR3 DNA
TRBJ2-5 | - | TRBD1 | TRBV11-2 | CASSLDHYSGGGETQYF | TGTGCCAGCAGCTTAGATCATTATTCAGGGGGCGGGGAGACCCAGTACTTC
TRBJ1-5 | - | - | TRBV5-6 | CASSSTGPYSNQPQHF | TGTGCCAGCAGTTCCACCGGACCTTATAGCAATCAGCCCCAGCATTTT
TRBJ1-1 | - | - | TRBV28 | CASSLQVKSAEAFF | TGTGCCAGCAGTTTACAGGTTAAGTCCGCTGAAGCTTTCTTT
TRBJ2-1 | - | - | TRBV11-3 | CTSSKRGEFF | TGTACCAGCAGCAAACGAGGGGAGTTCTTC
TRBJ2-7 | - | TRBD2 | TRBV9 | CASSAGLAGVLYEQYF | TGTGCCAGCAGCGCGGGACTAGCGGGAGTTTTGTACGAGCAGTACTTC
TRBJ2-7 | - | - | TRBV7-8 | CASSLVGGGGYEQYF | TGTGCCAGCAGCTTAGTGGGAGGGGGCGGCTACGAGCAGTACTTC
TRBJ2-1 | once | TRBD2 | TRBV7-9 | CASSLARSGIAYNEQFF | TGTGCCAGCAGCTTAGCGCGGAGCGGGATCGCCTACAATGAGCAGTTCTTC
TRBJ2-5 | - | - | TRBV5-1 | CASSPGGKIKETQYF | TGCGCCAGCAGCCCGGGCGGGAAAATCAAAGAGACCCAGTACTTC
TRBJ2-2 | once | - | TRBV7-9 | CASSLVGGDANTGELFF | TGTGCCAGCAGCTTAGTCGGGGGAGACGCGAACACCGGGGAGCTGTTTTTT
TRBJ2-7 | - | - | TRBV11-3 | CASSPGGGRRGEQYF | TGTGCCAGCAGCCCAGGGGGCGGGAGGCGCGGCGAGCAGTACTTC
TRBJ2-1 | - | - | TRBV9 | CASSGTAILNEQFF | TGTGCCAGCAGCGGGACAGCTATACTCAATGAGCAGTTCTTC
TRBJ2-1 | - | TRBD2 | TRBV11-2 | CASSILAGKSYNEQFF | TGTGCCAGCAGCATACTAGCGGGAAAGTCCTACAATGAGCAGTTCTTC
TRBJ1-5 | - | - | TRBV28 | CASKGGLSNQPQHF | TGTGCCAGCAAGGGGGGGCTTAGCAATCAGCCCCAGCATTTT
TRBJ2-3 | once | - | TRBV5-1 | CASSPLSRGYSTDTQYF | TGCGCCAGCAGCCCCCTGAGTCGGGGATATAGCACAGATACGCAGTATTTT
TRBJ2-3 | - | TRBD2 | TRBV28 | CASSLLPSGRVTDTQYF | TGTGCCAGCAGTTTATTACCCAGCGGGAGAGTCACAGATACGCAGTATTTT
TRBJ2-7 | - | - | TRBV10-3 | CAISESSGRGRHEQYF | TGTGCCATCAGTGAGTCCTCGGGGAGGGGGCGCCACGAGCAGTACTTC
TRBJ1-5 | - | - | TRBV4-1 | CASSHGRGGNQPQHF | TGCGCCAGCAGCCATGGAAGGGGGGGCAATCAGCCCCAGCATTTT
TRBJ2-3 | - | TRBD2 | TRBV5-1 | CASSSGGKDTQYF | TGCGCCAGCAGCTCGGGGGGTAAAGATACGCAGTATTTT
TRBJ1-2 | - | - | TRBV2 | CASSEREWVEYGYTF | TGTGCCAGCAGTGAAAGGGAATGGGTTGAATATGGCTACACCTTC
TRBJ2-6 | - | TRBD1 | TRBV6-1 | CASSRGTAGANVLTF | TGTGCCAGCAGTAGGGGGACAGCTGGGGCCAACGTCCTGACTTTC
TRBJ1-5 | - | - | TRBV6-5 | CASRADSNQPQHF | TGTGCCAGCCGGGCCGATAGCAATCAGCCCCAGCATTTT
TRBJ2-1 | - | - | TRBV19 | CASSDRGSAYNEQFF | TGTGCCAGCTCGGACAGAGGGAGCGCCTACAATGAGCAGTTCTTC
TRBJ1-4 | - | - | TRBV5-4 | CASSRTGQTYEKLFF | TGTGCCAGCAGTCGAACCGGACAGACATATGAAAAACTGTTTTTT
TRBJ2-1 | - | - | TRBV5-1 | CASSLSSYNEQFF | TGCGCCAGCAGCCTCAGCTCCTACAATGAGCAGTTCTTC
TRBJ2-7 | - | - | TRBV2 | CASNERFSYEQYF | TGTGCCAGCAATGAGCGGTTTTCCTACGAGCAGTACTTC
TRBJ2-1 | - | - | TRBV5-5 | CASSMAGTARGEQFF | TGTGCCAGCAGCATGGCCGGGACTGCCCGGGGTGAGCAGTTCTTC
TRBJ2-1 | - | - | TRBV7-9 | CASSLDYEAEQFF | TGTGCCAGCAGCTTGGATTACGAGGCTGAGCAGTTCTTC
TRBJ1-2 | - | - | TRBV27 | CASSLRGDGYNYGYTF | TGTGCCAGCAGTTTACGGGGGGACGGATATAACTATGGCTACACCTTC
TRBJ1-5 | - | - | TRBV7-8 | CASGGSNQPQHF | TGTGCCAGCGGTGGTAGCAATCAGCCCCAGCATTTT
TRBJ1-4 | - | - | TRBV5-1 | CASSLEAQGSNEKLFF | TGCGCCAGCAGCTTGGAAGCCCAAGGTAGTAATGAAAAACTGTTTTTT
TRBJ2-2 | - | - | TRBV11-2 | CASSLDRIPGELFF | TGTGCCAGCAGCTTAGATCGAATCCCCGGGGAGCTGTTTTTT
TRBJ1-1 | - | - | TRBV28 | CASSPVDLEAFF | TGTGCCAGCAGCCCCGTAGATCTTGAAGCTTTCTTT
TRBJ2-2 | - | - | TRBV9 | CASSVVDGGANTGELFF | TGTGCCAGCAGCGTAGTAGATGGGGGAGCGAACACCGGGGAGCTGTTTTTT
TRBJ2-5 | once | TRBD2 | TRBV15 | CATSRDSGRALETQYF | TGTGCCACCAGCAGAGATAGCGGGAGGGCCTTGGAGACCCAGTACTTC
TRBJ1-1 | - | TRBD1 | TRBV18 | CASSPQPVTGGFEAFF | TGTGCCAGCTCACCCCAACCCGTGACAGGGGGGTTTGAAGCTTTCTTT
TRBJ1-2 | once | - | TRBV28 | CASSAGLDYGYTF | TGTGCCAGCAGTGCGGGTTTGGACTATGGCTACACCTTC
TRBJ1-1 | - | - | TRBV27 | CASSSRGGFVEAFF | TGTGCCAGCTCCTCTCGGGGTGGTTTCGTCGAAGCTTTCTTT
TRBJ2-3 | - | TRBD2 | TRBV18 | CASSPFPGGLVDTQYF | TGTGCCAGCTCGCCCTTCCCGGGAGGGTTGGTGGATACGCAGTATTTT
TRBJ2-7 | - | - | TRBV2 | CASSRGPTNYEQYF | TGTGCCAGCTCGAGGGGTCCCACAAACTACGAGCAGTACTTC
TRBJ1-2 | - | - | TRBV7-9 | CASSYLQGRNGYTF | TGTGCCAGCAGCTACCTACAAGGGAGAAATGGCTACACCTTC
TRBJ2-7 | - | - | TRBV7-2 | CASSSTGSSYEQYF | TGTGCCAGCAGCTCGACAGGCAGCTCCTACGAGCAGTACTTC
TRBJ2-3 | - | TRBD2 | TRBV7-2 | CASSPRVPSGSTDTQYF | TGTGCCAGCAGCCCCCGAGTCCCTAGCGGGAGCACAGATACGCAGTATTTT
TRBJ2-7 | - | - | TRBV6-5 | CASFERASSYEQYF | TGTGCCAGCTTCGAGAGAGCGAGCTCCTACGAGCAGTACTTC
TRBJ2-1 | - | TRBD2 | TRBV11-3 | CASSRGTSGINEQFF | TGTGCCAGCAGCCGGGGGACTAGCGGGATAAATGAGCAGTTCTTC
TRBJ1-5 | - | - | TRBV2 | CASTPGRVGQPQHF | TGTGCCAGCACCCCTGGCAGGGTTGGGCAGCCCCAGCATTTT
TRBJ2-5 | - | - | TRBV14 | CASSQKAQRETQYF | TGTGCCAGCAGCCAGAAAGCCCAGCGAGAGACCCAGTACTTC
TRBJ2-1 | - | - | TRBV5-1 | CASSLQGDEQFF | TGCGCCAGCAGCTTACAGGGTGATGAGCAGTTCTTC
TRBJ2-2 | once | TRBD2 | TRBV11-2 | CASSAGGPNTGELFF | TGTGCCAGCAGCGCGGGAGGCCCGAACACCGGGGAGCTGTTTTTT
TRBJ1-2 | - | - | TRBV27 | CASSVRGGLANYGYTF | TGTGCCAGCAGTGTACGGGGTGGGCTAGCTAACTATGGCTACACCTTC
TRBJ1-5 | - | TRBD1 | TRBV19 | CASSYTGVSNQPQHF | TGTGCCAGTAGCTACACAGGGGTCAGCAATCAGCCCCAGCATTTT
TRBJ2-7 | - | - | TRBV11-2 | CASTKGGGEQYF | TGTGCCAGCACCAAAGGTGGGGGCGAGCAGTACTTC
TRBJ2-7 | - | - | TRBV4-3 | CASSQDRAVGSYEQYF | TGCGCCAGCAGCCAAGATCGGGCAGTAGGCTCCTACGAGCAGTACTTC
TRBJ2-7 | - | - | TRBV11-1 | CASSLAITHVPYEQYF | TGTGCCAGCAGCTTAGCTATAACACACGTTCCCTACGAGCAGTACTTC
TRBJ2-3 | - | - | TRBV15 | CATSRGAVNTDTQYF | TGTGCCACTTCCCGGGGAGCGGTGAACACAGATACGCAGTATTTT
TRBJ2-7 | - | TRBD2 | TRBV7-2 | CASSLVSSRGAGGGYEQYF | TGTGCCAGCAGCTTAGTGTCCTCGCGGGGCGCGGGAGGAGGCTACGAGCAGTACTTC
TRBJ2-1 | - | TRBD1 | TRBV12-5 | CASGLVLHRTGGSYEQFF | TGTGCTAGTGGTTTGGTACTCCACCGGACAGGGGGTTCCTATGAGCAGTTCTTC
TRBJ2-7 | - | - | TRBV5-1 | CASSLARGAVSYEQYF | TGCGCCAGCAGCTTGGCCAGGGGTGCTGTTTCCTACGAGCAGTACTTC
TRBJ2-2 | - | - | TRBV6-5 | CASFGRGYTGELFF | TGTGCCAGCTTTGGAAGGGGATACACCGGGGAGCTGTTTTTT
TRBJ2-7 | - | TRBD2 | TRBV7-8 | CASSLVVSGKKYEQYF | TGTGCCAGCAGCTTAGTCGTTAGCGGGAAGAAATACGAGCAGTACTTC